This T cell receptor beta chain was profiled in a study of cytomegalovirus exposure and HLA in healthy donors. PCR involved 60 Vbeta and 13 Jbeta primers. Here immunoSEQ multiplex PCR was the method, and the copy in TCRdb shows in-frame clones only, minus some. The table includes under 200,000 clones, roughly 70% detected once. The CDR3 totals 13 residues. CDR1 LNHNV and CDR2 YYDKDF come from the germline V gene (reference sequence). Trimming took 9 bases from V and 8 from J; bases not matched to a gene: 9. This TCR came from a woman in her thirties in good health and CMV-seronegative. This rearrangement joins TRBV15 to TRBJ2-1; TRBD2 aligns across 8 bases. The sequencing sample was made of PBMCs. The CDR3 DNA reads TGTGCCACTGGACTAGCCCAAATGGATGAGCAGTTCTTC. Translation: CATGLAQMDEQFF.